A selection of T cell receptor beta chains follows, all from one sample in a study of blood T cell repertoires in COVID-19. TCRdb's copy holds only in-frame clones and misses some; the assay was immunoSEQ multiplex PCR. The table has 150,000 to 200,000 clones, 86% seen once. The source material was peripheral blood. These receptors all come from a woman aged 30 to 39 with active or convalescent COVID-19. The CDR3 runs from the conserved cysteine through the conserved F or W. A D gene is named only where the DNA matches it firmly. Not every row has a clone size; where given, it reads once, few, many or a size class.

d_call: TRBD1; clone_size: -; v_call: TRBV5-1; j_call: TRBJ1-2; cdr3_length: 16; cdr3_aa: CASSPKGTGGNYGYTF; cdr3_nt: TGCGCCAGCAGCCCCAAAGGGACAGGGGGGAACTATGGCTACACCTTC
d_call: -; clone_size: -; v_call: TRBV6-5; j_call: TRBJ1-6; cdr3_length: 15; cdr3_aa: CASSAPTGLGSPLHF; cdr3_nt: TGTGCCAGCTCAGCGCCTACAGGGTTAGGTTCACCCCTCCACTTT
d_call: TRBD2; clone_size: -; v_call: TRBV19; j_call: TRBJ2-6; cdr3_length: 18; cdr3_aa: CASSMIASGSSGANVLTF; cdr3_nt: TGTGCCAGTAGTATGATAGCTAGCGGATCCTCTGGGGCCAACGTCCTGACTTTC
d_call: -; clone_size: -; v_call: TRBV2; j_call: TRBJ1-6; cdr3_length: 16; cdr3_aa: CASRGRTGLGNSPLHF; cdr3_nt: TGTGCCAGCAGAGGCCGAACAGGGTTAGGGAATTCACCCCTCCACTTT
d_call: -; clone_size: -; v_call: TRBV11-2; j_call: TRBJ1-5; cdr3_length: 13; cdr3_aa: CASSLGLNQPQHF; cdr3_nt: TGTGCCAGCAGCTTGGGGCTAAATCAGCCCCAGCATTTT
d_call: -; clone_size: -; v_call: TRBV19; j_call: TRBJ2-2; cdr3_length: 13; cdr3_aa: CASSIDVVGELFF; cdr3_nt: TGTGCCAGTAGTATAGACGTAGTAGGGGAGCTGTTTTTT
d_call: TRBD1; clone_size: -; v_call: TRBV7-8; j_call: TRBJ1-6; cdr3_length: 16; cdr3_aa: CASSPRQGARNSPLHF; cdr3_nt: TGTGCCAGCAGCCCGAGGCAGGGGGCGCGGAATTCACCCCTCCACTTT
d_call: -; clone_size: -; v_call: TRBV5-1; j_call: TRBJ2-6; cdr3_length: 14; cdr3_aa: CATGSGRGANVLTF; cdr3_nt: TGCGCCACAGGGTCAGGGCGCGGGGCCAACGTCCTGACTTTC
d_call: TRBD1; clone_size: few; v_call: TRBV6-5; j_call: TRBJ1-4; cdr3_length: 14; cdr3_aa: CASSPGTGNEKLFF; cdr3_nt: TGTGCCAGCAGTCCCGGGACAGGGAATGAAAAACTGTTTTTT
d_call: -; clone_size: -; v_call: TRBV30; j_call: TRBJ2-7; cdr3_length: 14; cdr3_aa: CAWTTGYSAQGQYF; cdr3_nt: TGTGCCTGGACCACCGGTTACTCGGCCCAGGGGCAGTACTTC
d_call: TRBD1; clone_size: -; v_call: TRBV12-5; j_call: TRBJ1-4; cdr3_length: 16; cdr3_aa: CASGLLTGQNNEKLFF; cdr3_nt: TGTGCTAGTGGTTTGCTCACGGGACAGAATAATGAAAAACTGTTTTTT
d_call: -; clone_size: -; v_call: TRBV5-1; j_call: TRBJ2-3; cdr3_length: 11; cdr3_aa: CASRAVDTQYF; cdr3_nt: TGCGCCAGCAGGGCGGTAGATACGCAGTATTTT
d_call: -; clone_size: -; v_call: TRBV10-3; j_call: TRBJ1-2; cdr3_length: 14; cdr3_aa: CAISEGQGNGGYTF; cdr3_nt: TGTGCCATCAGTGAAGGTCAGGGAAATGGTGGCTACACCTTC
d_call: -; clone_size: -; v_call: TRBV18; j_call: TRBJ2-5; cdr3_length: 15; cdr3_aa: CASSLMQSASETQYF; cdr3_nt: TGTGCCAGCTCACTGATGCAATCAGCGTCAGAGACCCAGTACTTC
d_call: TRBD2; clone_size: -; v_call: TRBV5-4; j_call: TRBJ2-1; cdr3_length: 18; cdr3_aa: CASSLRPPVGGTHNEQFF; cdr3_nt: TGTGCCAGCAGCTTGAGGCCCCCTGTGGGAGGGACCCACAATGAGCAGTTCTTC
d_call: -; clone_size: -; v_call: TRBV28; j_call: TRBJ1-1; cdr3_length: 16; cdr3_aa: CASSSRNGRGLFTAFF; cdr3_nt: TGTGCCAGCAGTTCGAGGAATGGCAGGGGTTTATTTACGGCTTTCTTT
d_call: -; clone_size: -; v_call: TRBV27; j_call: TRBJ1-5; cdr3_length: 13; cdr3_aa: CASSFYSNQPQHF; cdr3_nt: TGTGCCAGCAGTTTCTATAGCAATCAGCCCCAGCATTTT
d_call: -; clone_size: -; v_call: TRBV6-5; j_call: TRBJ1-2; cdr3_length: 13; cdr3_aa: CASSYSAGYGYTF; cdr3_nt: TGTGCCAGCAGTTACTCGGCGGGTTATGGCTACACCTTC
d_call: -; clone_size: -; v_call: TRBV3-1/TRBV3-2; j_call: TRBJ1-1; cdr3_length: 13; cdr3_aa: CASSQFQNTEAFF; cdr3_nt: TGTGCCAGCAGCCAATTCCAGAACACTGAAGCTTTCTTT
d_call: -; clone_size: once; v_call: TRBV3-1/TRBV3-2; j_call: TRBJ1-1; cdr3_length: 13; cdr3_aa: CASSQEPAVGAFF; cdr3_nt: TGTGCCAGCAGCCAAGAACCGGCGGTCGGGGCTTTCTTT
d_call: TRBD1; clone_size: -; v_call: TRBV18; j_call: TRBJ2-3; cdr3_length: 16; cdr3_aa: CASSQLGTGLTDTQYF; cdr3_nt: TGTGCCAGCTCACAACTCGGGACAGGGTTGACAGATACGCAGTATTTT
d_call: -; clone_size: -; v_call: TRBV5-6; j_call: TRBJ1-2; cdr3_length: 16; cdr3_aa: CASSLEESRVDYGYTF; cdr3_nt: TGTGCCAGCAGCTTGGAAGAATCCAGGGTTGACTATGGCTACACCTTC
d_call: -; clone_size: -; v_call: TRBV4-1; j_call: TRBJ2-7; cdr3_length: 15; cdr3_aa: CASSQESHTSYEQYF; cdr3_nt: TGCGCCAGCAGCCAGGAGTCACATACTAGCTACGAGCAGTACTTC
d_call: TRBD1; clone_size: -; v_call: TRBV6-6; j_call: TRBJ1-1; cdr3_length: 15; cdr3_aa: CASYDGQGRNTEAFF; cdr3_nt: TGTGCCAGTTATGATGGACAGGGGAGGAACACTGAAGCTTTCTTT
d_call: TRBD2; clone_size: -; v_call: TRBV7-9; j_call: TRBJ2-5; cdr3_length: 15; cdr3_aa: CASSLVLAGQETQYF; cdr3_nt: TGTGCCAGCAGCTTAGTTCTAGCGGGGCAAGAGACCCAGTACTTC
d_call: -; clone_size: -; v_call: TRBV5-1; j_call: TRBJ1-1; cdr3_length: 15; cdr3_aa: CASSLKAVTDTEAFF; cdr3_nt: TGCGCCAGCAGCTTGAAAGCGGTTACGGACACTGAAGCTTTCTTT
d_call: -; clone_size: -; v_call: TRBV24-1; j_call: TRBJ2-7; cdr3_length: 12; cdr3_aa: CATSDRASEQYF; cdr3_nt: TGTGCCACCAGTGACAGGGCGAGTGAGCAGTACTTC
d_call: -; clone_size: -; v_call: TRBV10-1; j_call: TRBJ2-1; cdr3_length: 11; cdr3_aa: CASSSYNEQFF; cdr3_nt: TGCGCCAGCAGTTCTTACAATGAGCAGTTCTTC
d_call: TRBD1; clone_size: -; v_call: TRBV19; j_call: TRBJ2-3; cdr3_length: 16; cdr3_aa: CASSIQLGTGVDTQYF; cdr3_nt: TGTGCCAGTAGTATCCAATTAGGGACAGGGGTAGATACGCAGTATTTT
d_call: TRBD1; clone_size: -; v_call: TRBV5-1; j_call: TRBJ1-1; cdr3_length: 16; cdr3_aa: CASSLPDRAMNTEAFF; cdr3_nt: TGCGCCAGCAGCTTACCAGACAGGGCCATGAACACTGAAGCTTTCTTT
d_call: -; clone_size: -; v_call: TRBV12-3/TRBV12-4; j_call: TRBJ1-3; cdr3_length: 12; cdr3_aa: CASRGRGNTIYF; cdr3_nt: TGTGCCAGCAGGGGGCGAGGAAACACCATATATTTT
d_call: -; clone_size: -; v_call: TRBV29-1; j_call: TRBJ1-1; cdr3_length: 14; cdr3_aa: CSVVPGARNTEAFF; cdr3_nt: TGCAGCGTTGTTCCAGGGGCGCGGAACACTGAAGCTTTCTTT
d_call: TRBD2; clone_size: once; v_call: TRBV10-3; j_call: TRBJ2-6; cdr3_length: 16; cdr3_aa: CAISPRLAIGANVLTF; cdr3_nt: TGTGCCATCAGTCCGAGACTAGCAATTGGGGCCAACGTCCTGACTTTC
d_call: -; clone_size: once; v_call: TRBV5-6; j_call: TRBJ2-2; cdr3_length: 17; cdr3_aa: CASSLRPRARVPGELFF; cdr3_nt: TGTGCCAGCAGCTTGAGGCCGCGGGCGAGAGTACCCGGGGAGCTGTTTTTT
d_call: TRBD2; clone_size: -; v_call: TRBV7-6; j_call: TRBJ2-5; cdr3_length: 16; cdr3_aa: CASSTLGTSSQETQYF; cdr3_nt: TGTGCCAGCAGCACCCTAGGGACTAGCAGTCAAGAGACCCAGTACTTC
d_call: TRBD2; clone_size: -; v_call: TRBV20-1; j_call: TRBJ2-3; cdr3_length: 16; cdr3_aa: CSASRFLAGGTDTQYF; cdr3_nt: TGCAGTGCTAGTAGGTTCCTAGCGGGAGGGACAGATACGCAGTATTTT
d_call: TRBD1; clone_size: -; v_call: TRBV11-2; j_call: TRBJ1-5; cdr3_length: 15; cdr3_aa: CASSLDRFSNQPQHF; cdr3_nt: TGTGCCAGCAGCTTGGACAGGTTTAGCAATCAGCCCCAGCATTTT
d_call: TRBD1; clone_size: -; v_call: TRBV9; j_call: TRBJ2-7; cdr3_length: 13; cdr3_aa: CASSPRQGLEQYF; cdr3_nt: TGTGCCAGCAGCCCCCGACAGGGTCTCGAGCAGTACTTC